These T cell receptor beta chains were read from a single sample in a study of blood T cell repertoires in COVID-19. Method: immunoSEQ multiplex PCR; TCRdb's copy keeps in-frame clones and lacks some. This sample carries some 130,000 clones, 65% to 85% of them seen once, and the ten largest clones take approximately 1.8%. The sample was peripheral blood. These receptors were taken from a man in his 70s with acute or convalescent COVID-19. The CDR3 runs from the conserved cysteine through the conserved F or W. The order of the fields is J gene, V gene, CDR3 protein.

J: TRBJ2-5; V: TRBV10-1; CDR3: CASSELAGGTQYF
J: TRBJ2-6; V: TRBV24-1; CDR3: CATSDWTGVLSSGANVLTF
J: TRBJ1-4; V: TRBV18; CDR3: CASSHRTATNEKLFF
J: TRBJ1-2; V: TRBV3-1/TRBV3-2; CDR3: CASSQTSGTSYGYTF
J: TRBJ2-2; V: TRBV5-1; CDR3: CASSKGQRTGELFF
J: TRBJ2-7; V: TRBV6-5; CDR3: CATSRGEGYEQYF
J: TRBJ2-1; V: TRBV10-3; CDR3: CAIRTTSGGAGSYNEQFF
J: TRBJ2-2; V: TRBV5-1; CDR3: CASSFGGGATGELFF
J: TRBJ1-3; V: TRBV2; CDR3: CASDRGLDSGNTIYF
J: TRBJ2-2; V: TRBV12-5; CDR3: CASGLPTGLAGNTGELFF
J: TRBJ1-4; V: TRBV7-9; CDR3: CASSFLGRQGYGGNEKLFF
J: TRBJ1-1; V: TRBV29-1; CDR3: CSVLRGITEAFF
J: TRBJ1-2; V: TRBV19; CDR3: CASRRPDSAYGYTF
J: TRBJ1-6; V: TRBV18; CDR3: CASSPAGPVGQGANSPLHF
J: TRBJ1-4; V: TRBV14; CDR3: CASSLGTGIEKLFF
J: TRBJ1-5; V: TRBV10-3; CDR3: CAISAGRSNQPQHF
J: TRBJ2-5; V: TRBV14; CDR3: CASSQLSGRVSETQYF
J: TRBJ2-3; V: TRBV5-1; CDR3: CASIKGEWTDTQYF
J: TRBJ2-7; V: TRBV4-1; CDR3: CASSQGFRDRYSYEQYF
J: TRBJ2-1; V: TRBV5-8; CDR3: CASSLMLAGGLDYNEQFF
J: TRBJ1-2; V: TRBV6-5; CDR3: CASSYMGGYTF
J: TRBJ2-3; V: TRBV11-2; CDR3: CASSLGPGTGPDTQYF
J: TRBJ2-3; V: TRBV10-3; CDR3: CAIRAGATSTDTQYF
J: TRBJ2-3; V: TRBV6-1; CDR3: CASSEETGGGTDTQYF
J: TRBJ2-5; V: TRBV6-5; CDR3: CAGTRGSQETQYF
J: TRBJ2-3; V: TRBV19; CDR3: CATSDGVSTDTQYF
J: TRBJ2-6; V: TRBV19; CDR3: CASANSGHYSGANVLTF
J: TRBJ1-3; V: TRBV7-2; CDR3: CASSLVPTVAGNTIYF
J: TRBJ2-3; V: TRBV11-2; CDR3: CASSLTGGRDTQYF
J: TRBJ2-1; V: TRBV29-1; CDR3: CSVGSRGGRTDEQFF
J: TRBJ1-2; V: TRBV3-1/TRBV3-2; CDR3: CASSQATGAGDNYGYTF